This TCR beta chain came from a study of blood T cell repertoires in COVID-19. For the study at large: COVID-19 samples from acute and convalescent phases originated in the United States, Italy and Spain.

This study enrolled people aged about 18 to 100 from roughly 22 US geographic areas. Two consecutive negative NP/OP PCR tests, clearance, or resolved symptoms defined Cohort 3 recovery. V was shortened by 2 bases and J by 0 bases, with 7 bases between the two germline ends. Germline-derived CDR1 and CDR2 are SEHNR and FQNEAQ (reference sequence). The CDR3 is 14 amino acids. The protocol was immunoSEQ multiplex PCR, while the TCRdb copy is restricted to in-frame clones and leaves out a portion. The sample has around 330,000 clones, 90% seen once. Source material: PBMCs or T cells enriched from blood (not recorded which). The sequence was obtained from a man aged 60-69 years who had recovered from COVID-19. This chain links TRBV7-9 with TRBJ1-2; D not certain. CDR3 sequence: CASSLQAANYGYTF. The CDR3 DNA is TGTGCCAGCAGCTTACAGGCAGCTAACTATGGCTACACCTTC.